One sample yielded the 24 T cell receptor beta chains listed below, sequenced in a study of blood T cell repertoires in COVID-19. Clones were read by immunoSEQ multiplex PCR, and TCRdb kept only the in-frame ones, dropping some. Of roughly 500,000 clones in the sample, 89% were seen once. The sequenced sample consisted of peripheral blood. Receptors originate from a young man with COVID-19, enrolled during active disease.

This clone was counted a few times. The rearrangement uses TRBV6-1 and TRBJ1-1; D gene unclear. Germline CDR1 and CDR2: MNHNS and SASEGT. This CDR3 is built from 13 residues. V was cut by 3 bases and J by 2 bases, with 7 bases left in between. CDR3 bases: TGTGCCAGCAGTGAGCAGGCTAACACTGAAGCTTTCTTT. This codes for CASSEQANTEAFF.

The chain joins TRBV9 to TRBJ2-6; TRBD2 aligns across 12 bases. V was pared by 3 bases and J by 0 bases, with 4 bases of the junction left unmatched. The CDR3 is 18 amino acids. Germline V gene data show CDR1 as SGDLS and CDR2 as YYNGEE. The CDR3 is CASSALGLAGSGANVLTF. As DNA, the CDR3 is TGTGCCAGCAGCGCTTTGGGACTAGCGGGCTCTGGGGCCAACGTCCTGACTTTC.

This clone has only one observation. This chain uses TRBV4-1 with TRBJ2-5; a possible D gene is TRBD2 (5 bases). The V end was cut by 1 base, the J end by 5 bases, with 11 bases between. Per germline, CDR1 MGHRA and CDR2 YSYEKL. This CDR3 is 14 amino acids long. The CDR3: CASSQGSGIETQYF. As DNA, the CDR3 is TGCGCCAGCAGCCAAGGTTCGGGAATCGAGACCCAGTACTTC.

The chain has TRBV4-1 and TRBJ2-2, with D possibly being TRBD2 (6 bases). The CDR3 is 17 amino acids. Germline assignment: CDR1 MGHRA and CDR2 YSYEKL. Trimming took off 0 bases at V and 5 bases at J, with 16 bases between the two ends. CDR3 sequence (DNA): TGCGCCAGCAGCCAAGATTACGGGAGTTATGGTACCGGGGAGCTGTTTTTT. Translation: CASSQDYGSYGTGELFF.

About this clone: This CDR3 is also generated by other DNA sequences in the sample. This chain connects TRBV15 to TRBJ2-1; possibly TRBD2 for D (5 bases). V was shortened by 1 base and J by 1 base, with 8 bases between the two germline ends. CDR1 is LNHNV and CDR2 is YYDKDF in the germline V gene (reference sequence). The CDR3 loop spans 15 amino acids. The CDR3 sequence is CATSRGGRSYNEQFF. CDR3 DNA: TGTGCCACCAGCAGAGGAGGGAGATCCTACAATGAGCAGTTCTTC.

This clone has more than one count but fewer than ten. This chain links TRBV15 with TRBJ1-1; D unclear. Germline CDR1 and CDR2: LNHNV and YYDKDF (reference sequence). The ends were cut back, 8 bases at V and 2 bases at J, with 15 bases in the middle. This CDR3 comprises 14 residues. The CDR3 region is CATRLGASNTEAFF. CDR3 sequence (DNA): TGTGCCACCCGATTGGGAGCATCCAACACTGAAGCTTTCTTT.

This chain connects TRBV7-8 to TRBJ2-7; D gene ambiguous. Germline assignment: CDR1 SGHVS and CDR2 FQNEAQ. This CDR3 has 11 residues. V dropped 5 bases and J dropped 1 base, with 3 bases sitting between them. The CDR3 spells CASSISYEQYF. The CDR3 DNA is TGTGCCAGCAGCATATCCTACGAGCAGTACTTC.

The gene calls are TRBV6-6 and TRBJ2-5; tentatively, D is TRBD2 (7 bases). Trimming took 2 bases from V and 4 from J, leaving 17 bases between them. The length of the CDR3 is 16 residues. Germline V lookup: CDR1 MNHNY, CDR2 SVGAGI (reference sequence). DNA of the CDR3: TGTGCCAGCAGTTACGAGTTCGGGGGGCCGGGAGAGACCCAGTACTTC. Protein: CASSYEFGGPGETQYF.

This clone was recorded only once. The V gene is TRBV2, the J gene TRBJ2-1, with D maybe TRBD2 (7 bases). Between the trimmed V and J ends, which lost 3 bases and 7 bases, there was a span of 16 bases. This CDR3 spans 15 amino acids. Germline V gene sequence: CDR1 SNHLY, CDR2 FYNNEI. The CDR3 bases are TGTGCCAGCAGTGATCAACGTGGGAGGGGGAATGAGCAGTTCTTC. Amino acids: CASSDQRGRGNEQFF.

This chain connects TRBV10-3 to TRBJ1-5, with TRBD1 as a possible D gene (5 bases). The ends were cut back, 4 bases at V and 3 bases at J, with 7 bases in the middle. Germline CDR1 is ENHRY and CDR2 is SYGVKD. CDR3 length: 13 residues. The CDR3 reads CAISGGANQPQHF. The CDR3 DNA reads TGTGCCATCAGTGGCGGGGCCAATCAGCCCCAGCATTTT.

The chain uses TRBV3-1 (or the pseudogene TRBV3-2) and TRBJ1-2; 9 nucleotides line up with TRBD1. Germline V gene lookup returns CDR1 LGHDT and CDR2 YNNKEL (reference sequence). J was trimmed by 7 bases and V by 4 bases; bases with no gene match: 4. The CDR3 consists of 13 residues. CDR3 nucleotide sequence: TGTGCCAGCAGCCCCCTGGACAGGGGTGGCTACACCTTC. Translated: CASSPLDRGGYTF.

The chain carries TRBV2 and TRBJ2-1; 12 bases align to TRBD2. The ends lost 4 bases at V and 10 bases at J; junction bases unmatched: 8. In germline, CDR1 is SNHLY, CDR2 FYNNEI. The CDR3 covers 15 residues. CDR3 coding DNA: TGTGCCAGCAGTGCCCGGACTAGCGGGACTGGGGAGCAGTTCTTC. Translating gives CASSARTSGTGEQFF. Full variable domain (rest looked up from reference TRBV2 and TRBJ2-1): EPEVTQTPSHQVTQMGQEVILRCVPISNHLYFYWYRQILGQKVEFLVSFYNNEISEKSEIFDDQFSVERPDGSNFTLKIRSTKLEDSAMYFCASSARTSGTGEQFFGPGTRLTVL.

The V and J genes are TRBV7-7 and TRBJ2-2; tentative D call: TRBD1 (6 bases). The length of the CDR3 is 16 residues. Germline CDR1 and CDR2: SSHAT and FNYEAQ (reference sequence). Trimming left V 6 bases short and J 1 base short, with 15 bases between. The CDR3 bases are TGTGCCAGCAGTCTCGCCGGGACAATGAACACCGGGGAGCTGTTTTTT. Translated: CASSLAGTMNTGELFF.

The chain carries TRBV27 and TRBJ1-2, with TRBD1 as a possible D gene (6 bases). Germline CDR1 MNHEY, CDR2 SMNVEV (reference sequence). With 1 base removed from V and 2 bases from J, the gap between germline ends came to 11 bases. The CDR3 length is 15 residues. The DNA for the CDR3 is TGTGCCAGCAGTTTATTCCCCGGACAGAACTATGGCTACACCTTC. Translation: CASSLFPGQNYGYTF.

This chain connects TRBV4-1 to TRBJ1-2; D gene uncertain. The CDR3 spans 14 residues. Trimming left V 4 bases short and J 5 bases short, with 14 bases between. Germline V gene data show CDR1 as MGHRA and CDR2 as YSYEKL. CDR3 protein: CASSLTRVGYGYTF. CDR3 nucleotides: TGCGCCAGCAGCCTGACGAGGGTGGGTTATGGCTACACCTTC.

V and J are TRBV11-2 and TRBJ2-3; D possibly corresponds to TRBD1 (5 bases). The CDR3 is made up of 13 amino acids. Germline CDR1 SGHAT, CDR2 FQNNGV. Between the trimmed V and J ends, which lost 5 bases and 4 bases, there was a span of 10 bases. In nucleotides, the CDR3 is TGTGCCAGCAGCCCCTTAGGGGCAGATACGCAGTATTTT. Protein product: CASSPLGADTQYF.

The rearrangement links TRBV27 to TRBJ1-5; D is uncertain. CDR3 size: 13 residues. Per the germline V gene, CDR1 is MNHEY and CDR2 is SMNVEV (reference sequence). Trimming shortened V by 4 bases and J by 4 bases, and 8 bases separated the two germline ends. The DNA for the CDR3 is TGTGCCAGCAGTTCTTGGACTAATCAGCCCCAGCATTTT. This codes for CASSSWTNQPQHF.

The chain links TRBV20-1 to TRBJ1-1, with D perhaps matching TRBD1 (6 bases). The CDR3 is 11 amino acids. V lost 4 bases and J lost 11, with 14 bases in between. Germline values: CDR1 DFQATT, CDR2 SNEGSKA (reference sequence). CDR3 residues: CSATVAGVAFF. CDR3 sequence (DNA): TGCAGTGCTACCGTGGCAGGGGTTGCTTTCTTT.

The V call is TRBV24-1, the J call TRBJ1-2; 10 bases agree with TRBD1. The CDR3 spans 16 residues. CDR1 and CDR2 from the germline V gene are KGHDR and SFDVKD. After removal of 7 bases from V and 6 bases from J, the junction contained 13 bases not matched to a gene. The CDR3 is CATSGLSGTGDNGYTF. The CDR3 DNA reads TGTGCCACCAGCGGGTTGAGCGGGACAGGGGACAATGGCTACACCTTC.

The chain has TRBV5-6 and TRBJ2-3; the match to TRBD2 covers 12 bases. The CDR3 sequence is 15 residues long. The germline CDR1 and CDR2 sequences are SGHDT and YYEEEE. With V trimmed by 4 bases and J by 3 bases, 3 bases remained unmatched. The DNA of the CDR3 is TGTGCCAGCAGCCCCGGGACTAGCGGGACAGATACGCAGTATTTT. It encodes CASSPGTSGTDTQYF. The full variable domain, completed using reference TRBV5-6 and TRBJ2-3, is DAGVTQSPTHLIKTRGQQVTLRCSPKSGHDTVSWYQQALGQGPQFIFQYYEEEERQRGNFPDRFSGHQFPNYSSELNVNALLLGDSALYLCASSPGTSGTDTQYFGPGTRLTVL.

This chain connects TRBV30 to TRBJ2-7; 8 positions match TRBD2. This CDR3 has 14 residues. Germline V gives CDR1 GTSNPN, CDR2 SVGIG (reference sequence). Trimming cost V 4 bases and J 6 bases; bases outside gene matches: 11. The CDR3, as DNA: TGTGCCTGGAACCCGGGGGCGGGAGGTGTCGAGCAGTACTTC. Its translation: CAWNPGAGGVEQYF.

The chain is built from TRBV6-6 and TRBJ1-5; D might be TRBD1 (5 bases). CDR1 and CDR2 (germline): MNHNY, SVGAGI (reference sequence). V lost 5 bases and J 6 bases, leaving 17 bases between the germline ends. The CDR3 sequence is 15 residues long. The DNA for the CDR3 is TGTGCCAGCAGTACAGCCGGGGGGGGAATTCAGCCCCAGCATTTT. Protein sequence: CASSTAGGGIQPQHF.

V and J are TRBV14 and TRBJ1-4; D gene unclear. The length of the CDR3 is 15 residues. V lost 1 base and J lost 8, with 14 bases in between. The germline V gene has CDR1 SGHDN and CDR2 FVKESK. CDR3 loop: CASSQGERVREKLFF. The CDR3 DNA sequence: TGTGCCAGCAGCCAAGGGGAGAGGGTTCGGGAAAAACTGTTTTTT.

The chain combines TRBV4-1 with TRBJ1-1, with 10 bases fitting TRBD1. V lost 6 bases and J lost 4; bases outside the gene matches: 14. The germline CDR1 and CDR2 sequences are MGHRA and YSYEKL. The CDR3 spans 17 residues. CDR3 residues: CASRDNRQGAGFTEAFF. In DNA, the CDR3 is TGCGCCAGCAGGGATAACCGACAGGGGGCGGGGTTCACTGAAGCTTTCTTT.